One sample yielded the 21 T cell receptor beta chains listed below, sequenced in a study of T cell responses to AZD1222 COVID-19 vaccine. The table came from immunoSEQ multiplex PCR; TCRdb's copy has only in-frame clones and leaves some out. The table has under 70,000 clones, around four fifths seen once. Sample: peripheral blood, taken on day 0 of AZD1222 vaccination. These receptors all stem from an adult in good health.

This clone appeared a single time. This chain uses TRBV18 with TRBJ1-2; a weak D match, TRBD1 (5 bases). Germline values: CDR1 KGHSH, CDR2 LQKENI. V gave up 5 bases and J gave up 3 bases, with 10 bases separating them. This CDR3 is built from 13 residues. The CDR3 coding sequence is TGTGCCAGCTCAGTTCAGGGTGACTATGGCTACACCTTC. This sequence encodes CASSVQGDYGYTF.

V gene TRBV4-2 combines with J gene TRBJ1-1; D is perhaps TRBD1 (6 bases). Germline V gene sequence: CDR1 LGHNA, CDR2 YNFKEQ. The CDR3 consists of 14 residues. With 2 bases removed from V and 3 bases from J, the gap between germline ends came to 10 bases. The CDR3 loop is CASSQQGQYTEAFF. The CDR3 DNA reads TGTGCCAGCAGCCAACAAGGACAGTACACTGAAGCTTTCTTT.

This clone turned up a few times. The rearrangement uses TRBV21-1 and TRBJ2-7; TRBD2, the table's D call, lacks a check against the DNA. TRBV21-1 is termed a pseudogene. The CDR3 is made up of 11 amino acids. The CDR3 loop is CASSISHEQYF. The CDR3 coding sequence is TGTGCCAGCAGCATCTCCCACGAGCAGTACTTC.

This clone appeared a single time. The chain joins TRBV19 to TRBJ1-5; 9 nucleotides line up with TRBD1. The germline V gene has CDR1 LNHDA and CDR2 SQIVND (reference sequence). This CDR3 comprises 16 residues. The trim removed 6 bases at V and 7 bases at J, leaving 13 bases unmatched. The CDR3 DNA reads as TGTGCCAGTAGCGACTCGGGACAGGGCTTGTGGCAGCCCCAGCATTTT. It specifies CASSDSGQGLWQPQHF.

This clone was counted only a few times. This chain joins TRBV19 and TRBJ1-1; 9 bases fit TRBD1. Germline trimming cut 6 bases from V and 6 bases from J; bases unmatched to any gene: 5. CDR1 and CDR2 from the germline V gene are LNHDA and SQIVND (reference sequence). The CDR3 spans 13 residues. The CDR3: CASSLTGGSEAFF. The CDR3 DNA sequence: TGTGCCAGTAGCCTAACAGGGGGCTCTGAAGCTTTCTTT.

The rearrangement links TRBV19 to TRBJ2-5; D unresolved. V was pared by 3 bases and J by 4 bases, with 9 bases between. The germline V gene has CDR1 LNHDA and CDR2 SQIVND (reference sequence). The length of the CDR3 is 13 residues. This CDR3 reads CASSMGRAETQYF. The CDR3 nucleotides are TGTGCCAGTAGTATGGGAAGGGCAGAGACCCAGTACTTC.

This rearrangement joins TRBV11-1 to TRBJ1-5; TRBD1 aligns across 8 bases. J was trimmed by 1 base and V by 11 bases; bases with no gene match: 7. The CDR3 sequence is 14 residues long. Per the germline V gene, CDR1 is SGHAT and CDR2 is FQDESV (reference sequence). CDR3 sequence (DNA): TGTGCCGGAAGGACAGGGCCGAGCAATCAGCCCCAGCATTTT. Amino acid sequence: CAGRTGPSNQPQHF.

The CDR3 reads CATGVGFGDHEQFF. DNA of the CDR3: TGTGCCACTGGGGTGGGGTTCGGCGACCATGAGCAGTTCTTC. This chain connects TRBV19 to TRBJ2-1, with D uncertain. Germline assignment: CDR1 LNHDA and CDR2 SQIVND (reference sequence). This CDR3 contains 14 residues. V lost 10 bases to trimming and J lost 8 bases, with 21 bases between them.

V gene TRBV7-9 combines with J gene TRBJ1-3; D possibly corresponds to TRBD1 (6 bases). This CDR3 is 15 amino acids long. Deletions cut 5 bases from V and 2 bases from J, with 13 bases between. The V gene's germline CDR1 is SEHNR and CDR2 FQNEAQ (reference sequence). The CDR3 spells CASSGGTSTGNTIYF. The CDR3 nucleotides are TGTGCCAGCAGCGGCGGGACATCCACTGGAAACACCATATATTTT.

This clone appeared a few times. The rearrangement uses TRBV5-1 and TRBJ2-4; TRBD2 aligns across 7 bases. CDR1 SGHRS and CDR2 YFSETQ come from the germline V gene. Unmatched junction bases numbered 9, after V lost 0 bases and J lost 0 bases. CDR3 length equals 18 residues. CDR3 coding DNA: TGCGCCAGCAGCTTGGAGCCAGCGGGGTTGGGAGCCAAAAACATTCAGTACTTC. Protein: CASSLEPAGLGAKNIQYF.

J is TRBJ1-5 and V is TRBV6-2 or TRBV6-3; D unresolved. Trimming pared 4 bases from V and 0 bases from J, leaving 13 bases between. Germline CDR1 and CDR2: MNHEY and SVGEGT. This CDR3 comprises 16 residues. CDR3 residues: CASSSSDRTSNQPQHF. The CDR3 bases are TGTGCCAGCAGTTCCAGCGATAGAACTAGCAATCAGCCCCAGCATTTT.

This clone was seen a few times. V and J are TRBV6-1 and TRBJ2-7; tentative D call: TRBD2 (7 bases). V dropped 1 base and J dropped 5 bases, with 12 bases sitting between them. CDR3 size: 14 residues. The germline V gene has CDR1 MNHNS and CDR2 SASEGT. The CDR3, as DNA: TGTGCCAGCAGTGAAGTGGGGAGGGGGAACGAGCAGTACTTC. This codes for CASSEVGRGNEQYF.

V and J are TRBV28 and TRBJ2-7; D is uncertain. CDR1 MDHEN and CDR2 SYDVKM come from the germline V gene. The length of the CDR3 is 12 residues. Trimming stripped 7 bases from V and 0 bases from J, with 7 bases between. The CDR3 coding sequence is TGTGCCAGCATGAGTTTCTCCTACGAGCAGTACTTC. Its protein product is CASMSFSYEQYF.

This chain links TRBV4-2 with TRBJ2-7, with TRBD2 matching 8 bases. The CDR3 runs 16 residues. Unmatched junction bases numbered 6, after V lost 2 bases and J lost 0 bases. CDR1 is LGHNA, CDR2 YNFKEQ, per germline. Written as DNA, the CDR3 is TGTGCCAGCAGCCAATTACAAAGCGGGAGCTCCTACGAGCAGTACTTC. Its protein is CASSQLQSGSSYEQYF.

The chain couples TRBV18 to TRBJ1-5, with 7 bases fitting TRBD1. Germline CDR1 KGHSH, CDR2 LQKENI. CDR3 size: 17 residues. J was trimmed by 2 bases and V by 2 bases; bases with no gene match: 9. The CDR3: CASSPTGAGGGNQPQHF. Written as DNA, the CDR3 is TGTGCCAGCTCACCAACAGGAGCAGGGGGAGGCAATCAGCCCCAGCATTTT.

V and J are TRBV6-4 and TRBJ1-5; D ambiguous. The CDR3 length is 14 residues. With 5 bases removed from V and 3 bases from J, the gap between germline ends came to 11 bases. Looked up from germline, CDR1 is MRHNA and CDR2 is SNTAGT. The CDR3: CASSKAWSNQPQHF. DNA of the CDR3: TGTGCCAGCAGTAAAGCCTGGTCCAATCAGCCCCAGCATTTT.

This chain uses TRBV7-9 with TRBJ1-1; 8 nucleotides match TRBD1. V was pared by 0 bases and J by 0 bases, with 6 bases of the junction left unmatched. CDR1 and CDR2 from the germline V gene are SEHNR and FQNEAQ (reference sequence). The CDR3 totals 17 residues. In DNA form, the CDR3 reads TGTGCCAGCAGCTTAGCCTCAGGGGGCGGAATGAACACTGAAGCTTTCTTT. It specifies CASSLASGGGMNTEAFF.

The rearrangement joins TRBV6-5 to TRBJ1-2; TRBD1 agrees at 8 bases. Trimming removed 10 bases from V and 8 bases from J; junction bases left unmatched: 12. Germline loops: CDR1 MNHEY, CDR2 SVGAGI. This CDR3 has 13 residues. This CDR3 reads CATRDRTGWGYTF. CDR3 coding DNA: TGTGCCACCCGGGACAGGACGGGTTGGGGCTACACCTTC.

V and J are TRBV7-8 and TRBJ1-5; 7 bases map to TRBD1. The germline V gene encodes CDR1 SGHVS and CDR2 FQNEAQ. There are 16 residues in the CDR3. After removal of 1 base from V and 3 bases from J, the junction contained 6 bases not matched to a gene. The CDR3 loop is CASSLGSGTVNQPQHF. As DNA, the CDR3 is TGTGCCAGCAGCTTAGGGTCTGGGACAGTCAATCAGCCCCAGCATTTT.

As regards this clone: The junction does not match germline at one end; this may be a read error. The V and J genes are TRBV12-3 or TRBV12-4 and TRBJ1-2; possible D gene TRBD1, 6 bases. The CDR3 is made up of 13 amino acids. The CDR3 region is CATGGAGTVPFNF. The DNA of the CDR3 is TGTGCCACGGGGGGGGCCGGGACCGTTCCTTTCAACTTC.

The chain's CDR3 is CAWSVKTGLTSNQPQHF. The CDR3 DNA follows: TGTGCCTGGAGTGTAAAAACAGGGCTTACTAGCAATCAGCCCCAGCATTTT. The chain links TRBV30 to TRBJ1-5; D may be TRBD1 (6 bases). V was pared by 0 bases and J by 0 bases, with 15 bases between. The CDR3 covers 17 residues. Looked up from germline, CDR1 is GTSNPN and CDR2 is SVGIG (reference sequence).